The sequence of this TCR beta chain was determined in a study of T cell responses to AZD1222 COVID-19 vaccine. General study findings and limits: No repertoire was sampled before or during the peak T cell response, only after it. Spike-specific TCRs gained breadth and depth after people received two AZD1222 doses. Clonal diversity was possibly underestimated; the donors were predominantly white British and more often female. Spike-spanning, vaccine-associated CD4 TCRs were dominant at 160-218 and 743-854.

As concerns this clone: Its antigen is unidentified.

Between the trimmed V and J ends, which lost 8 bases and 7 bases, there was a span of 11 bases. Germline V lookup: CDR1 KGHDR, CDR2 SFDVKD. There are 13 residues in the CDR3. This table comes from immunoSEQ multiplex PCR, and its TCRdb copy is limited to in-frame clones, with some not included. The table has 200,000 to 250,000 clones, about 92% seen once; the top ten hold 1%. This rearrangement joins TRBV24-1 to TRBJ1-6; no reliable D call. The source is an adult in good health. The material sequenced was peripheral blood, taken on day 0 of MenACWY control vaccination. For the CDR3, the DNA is TGTGCCACCACTCCAGACGGGAATTCACCCCTCCACTTT. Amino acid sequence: CATTPDGNSPLHF.